This passage covers 27 T cell receptor beta chains from one sample sequenced in a study of shared clonotypes between healthy human individuals. The protocol was immunoSEQ multiplex PCR, while the TCRdb copy is restricted to in-frame clones and leaves out a portion. The sample holds approximately 500,000 clones, about 85% seen once. Sequenced sample: PBMCs. Receptor source: a woman aged 40 to 50 in good health. Some clones in this sample may be carry-over from other donors' samples.

This clone turned up a few times. The chain links TRBV29-1 to TRBJ1-2; no clear D. Germline CDR1 and CDR2: SQVTM and ANQGSEA. Trimming took off 2 bases at V and 7 bases at J, with 23 bases between the two ends. This CDR3 is 16 amino acids long. CDR3 loop: CSVETLRGQYIGGYTF. In DNA form, the CDR3 reads TGCAGCGTTGAAACTCTAAGAGGGCAATATATAGGTGGCTACACCTTC.

This clone was observed a few times. The gene calls are TRBV5-4 and TRBJ2-7; 10 bases are a match to TRBD2. V dropped 7 bases and J dropped 2; count of bases not matched to a gene: 9. The CDR3 runs to 15 residues. CDR1 is SGHNT and CDR2 is YYREEE in the germline V gene (reference sequence). The CDR3 sequence: CASGGRTSGPYEQYF. In DNA form, the CDR3 reads TGTGCCAGCGGGGGAAGGACTAGCGGCCCCTACGAGCAGTACTTC.

The chain employs TRBV11-1 and TRBJ1-2; D possibly corresponds to TRBD1 (5 bases). Looked up from germline, CDR1 is SGHAT and CDR2 is FQDESV (reference sequence). The CDR3 runs to 16 residues. V was cut by 5 bases and J by 5 bases, with 21 bases left in between. The CDR3 DNA reads as TGTGCCAGCAGCCCAGGGAGCTGGGGCCAGTCTTATGGCTACACCTTC. Its translation: CASSPGSWGQSYGYTF.

The chain couples TRBV5-1 to TRBJ2-7; possibly TRBD1 or TRBD2 for D (5 bases each). V dropped 3 bases and J dropped 3 bases, with 10 bases sitting between them. This CDR3 spans 13 amino acids. Per the germline V gene, CDR1 is SGHRS and CDR2 is YFSETQ. The CDR3 reads CASSWDGNYEQYF. The CDR3 DNA reads as TGCGCCAGCAGCTGGGACGGAAACTACGAGCAGTACTTC.

This clone has just one count. The chain has TRBV6-5 and TRBJ1-2, with 7 bases matching TRBD1. The germline CDR1 and CDR2 sequences are MNHEY and SVGAGI. This CDR3 region has 15 residues. The J segment lost 4 bases and the V segment lost 2 bases, leaving 7 bases of the junction unmatched. The CDR3 spells CASSYTTGYGYGYTF. The CDR3 DNA follows: TGTGCCAGCAGTTACACGACAGGGTACGGCTATGGCTACACCTTC.

The chain combines TRBV7-3 with TRBJ2-5; either TRBD1 or TRBD2 may fit D (5 bases each). With 5 bases removed from V and 1 base from J, the gap between germline ends came to 8 bases. Germline CDR1 SGHTA, CDR2 FQGTGA. The CDR3 covers 13 residues. The DNA of the CDR3 is TGTGCCAGCAGCATGGGGACCCAAGAGACCCAGTACTTC. Translated, it gives CASSMGTQETQYF.

As regards this clone: Only one base separates this from a far larger clonotype, so it likely reflects a read error. This is likely a read error, given that the CDR3 carries no conserved phenylalanine or tryptophan at its end. The DNA is omitted, as the CDR3 cannot be located on it reliably, and the CDR3 follows TCRdb's listing. This sequence joins TRBV5-1 and TRBJ1-1. The CDR3 numbers 12 amino acids, ends counted. The germline V gene encodes CDR1 SGHRS and CDR2 YFSETQ. The CDR3 is CASSLENATPFL.

V gene TRBV7-2 combines with J gene TRBJ1-5, with a tentative D call TRBD1 (6 bases). Trimming took 5 bases from V and 6 from J, leaving 14 bases between them. This CDR3 has 14 amino acids. CDR1 SGHTA and CDR2 FQGNSA come from the germline V gene. The CDR3 spells CASSRYRVSQPQHF. CDR3 nucleotides: TGTGCCAGCAGCCGATACAGGGTGAGTCAGCCCCAGCATTTT.

A single count supports this clone. Given a far larger clone just one base away, this is likely a sequencing read error. The J gene is TRBJ1-1, the V gene TRBV11-2, with D perhaps matching TRBD1 (5 bases). Trimming took 0 bases from V and 0 from J, leaving 11 bases between them. The CDR3 has 16 amino acids. The germline CDR1 and CDR2 sequences are SGHAT and FQNNGV. CDR3 DNA sequence: TGTGCCAGCAGCTTAGAATTTGCAGGGCTGAACACTGAAGCTTTCTTT. Its translation is CASSLEFAGLNTEAFF.

The V and J genes are TRBV28 and TRBJ2-3; D is unclear. Germline CDR1 is MDHEN and CDR2 is SYDVKM. V was shortened by 2 bases and J by 2 bases, with 5 bases between the two germline ends. The CDR3 has 13 amino acids. CDR3: CASSLGSTDTQYF. CDR3 in DNA: TGTGCCAGCAGTTTAGGGTCCACAGATACGCAGTATTTT.

Comment on this clone: With a much larger clone just one base away, this may be a read error. The same CDR3 arises from other DNA sequences in this sample as well. The rearrangement joins TRBV11-3 to TRBJ2-1; perhaps TRBD1 as D (6 bases). The CDR3 contains 14 residues. The germline V gene encodes CDR1 SGHNT and CDR2 YENEEA. DNA for the CDR3: TGCGCCAGCAGCTTAGACAGGATCGTCGATGAGCAGTTCTTC. It translates to CASSLDRIVDEQFF. Based on the CDR3 plus reference TRBV11-3 and TRBJ2-1, the full variable domain is EAGVVQSPRYKIIEKKQPVAFWCNPISGHNTLYWYLQNLGQGPELLIRYENEEAVDDSQLPKDRFSAERLKGVDSTLKIQPAELGDSAVYLCASSLDRIVDEQFFGPGTRLTVL.

As for this clone: A much larger clone lies a single base off, so this may be a read error. CDR3 sequence reads: CASSASYEQYF. CDR3 coding DNA: TGTGCCAGCAGTGCCTCCTACGAGCAGTACTTC. V and J are TRBV6-6 and TRBJ2-7, with D unresolved. Germline V CDR1 and CDR2: MNHNY, SVGAGI (reference sequence). The V end was cut by 5 bases, the J end by 0 bases, with 2 bases between. The CDR3 contains 11 residues.

As to this clone: The junction shows a germline mismatch at one end, possibly a read error. The chain has TRBV7-7 and TRBJ2-5; 13 bases fit TRBD2. Germline values: CDR1 SSHAT, CDR2 FNYEAQ (reference sequence). This CDR3 is 16 amino acids long. As DNA, the CDR3 is TGTGCTAGCAGCTCCGGACTAGCGGGAGATCTGGGGACCCAGTACTTC. Encoded protein: CASSSGLAGDLGTQYF.

The chain uses TRBV5-4 and TRBJ1-2, with a possible D match to TRBD1 (5 bases). The germline CDR1 and CDR2 sequences are SGHNT and YYREEE (reference sequence). The CDR3 runs to 14 residues. Trimming removed 0 bases from V and 2 bases from J, with 8 bases in between. CDR3 sequence reads: CASSLETENYGYTF. Written as DNA, the CDR3 is TGTGCCAGCAGCTTGGAGACAGAGAACTATGGCTACACCTTC. The full variable domain, its missing parts supplied by reference TRBV5-4 and TRBJ1-2, is ETGVTQSPTHLIKTRGQQVTLRCSSQSGHNTVSWYQQALGQGPQFIFQYYREEENGRGNFPPRFSGLQFPNYSSELNVNALELDDSALYLCASSLETENYGYTFGSGTRLTVV.

As regards this clone: This sequence may be a read error, since a much larger clone differs from it by one base. The V gene is TRBV5-6, the J gene TRBJ2-5; 12 bases align to TRBD1. The V and J ends lost 4 bases and 5 bases, in that order; junction bases with no gene match: 6. CDR3 size: 15 residues. Looked up from germline, CDR1 is SGHDT and CDR2 is YYEEEE. Written as DNA, the CDR3 is TGTGCCAGCAGCGCCCGGGACAGGGGGCACGAGACCCAGTACTTC. It codes for CASSARDRGHETQYF. Full variable domain (rest looked up from reference TRBV5-6 and TRBJ2-5): DAGVTQSPTHLIKTRGQQVTLRCSPKSGHDTVSWYQQALGQGPQFIFQYYEEEERQRGNFPDRFSGHQFPNYSSELNVNALLLGDSALYLCASSARDRGHETQYFGPGTRLLVL.

In regard to this clone: This sequence is one base from a far larger clone and is likely a read error. The sample carries other DNA sequences with the same CDR3. This chain joins TRBV7-9 and TRBJ2-3, with 7 positions matching TRBD1. The CDR3 loop spans 18 amino acids. The germline V gene has CDR1 SEHNR and CDR2 FQNEAQ (reference sequence). V gave up 8 bases and J gave up 0 bases; unmatched junction bases: 17. CDR3 nucleotide sequence: TGTGCCAGCCGACTTAGGCCAGGGGACAGTCCTAGCACAGATACGCAGTATTTT. This translates into CASRLRPGDSPSTDTQYF.

CDR3 coding DNA: TGTGCCAGCAGCTTAGTTTGGGGCGGGGATCAGCCCCAGCATTTT. As protein: CASSLVWGGDQPQHF. The chain recombines TRBV7-8 with TRBJ1-5; a weak D match, TRBD1 (5 bases). CDR1 and CDR2 from the germline V gene are SGHVS and FQNEAQ. CDR3 length: 15 amino acids. Trimming removed 1 base at V and 5 bases at J, with 12 bases between.

The chain links TRBV11-2 to TRBJ1-5; D remains unclear. Germline CDR1 reads SGHAT; CDR2 reads FQNNGV. Trimming removed 7 bases from V and 11 bases from J, with 18 bases in between. The CDR3 length is 13 residues. CDR3 sequence (DNA): TGTGCCAGCACTAAGGCTACTGGCGGGACCCAGCATTTT. It codes for CASTKATGGTQHF.

This chain connects TRBV10-1 to TRBJ2-3, with 7 positions matching TRBD1. The germline V gene has CDR1 WNHNN and CDR2 SYGVQD (reference sequence). The CDR3 sequence is 15 residues long. The trim removed 3 bases at V and 2 bases at J, leaving 5 bases unmatched. The CDR3 protein is CASSDGTAHTDTQYF. The CDR3 DNA sequence: TGCGCCAGCAGTGATGGGACAGCGCACACAGATACGCAGTATTTT.

This clone was counted many times. Other DNA sequences in the same sample also yield this CDR3. The V and J genes are TRBV9 and TRBJ2-2; the D gene could be TRBD1 or TRBD2 (5 bases each). This CDR3 has 17 amino acids. From germline, CDR1 is SGDLS and CDR2 YYNGEE. Trimming removed 4 bases at V and 3 bases at J, with 19 bases between. CDR3: CASSSPRGYTDTGELFF. The CDR3 region has the DNA TGTGCCAGCAGCTCCCCGAGGGGTTACACAGACACCGGGGAGCTGTTTTTT.

V usage is TRBV30 and J usage is TRBJ2-3; D perhaps matches TRBD2 (6 bases). CDR3 size: 15 residues. CDR1 is GTSNPN, CDR2 SVGIG, per germline (reference sequence). V gave up 1 base and J gave up 2 bases, with 13 bases separating them. The CDR3 nucleotides are TGTGCCTGGAGTGCCTCAGCGGGCTACACAGATACGCAGTATTTT. It codes for CAWSASAGYTDTQYF.

The chain couples TRBV7-8 to TRBJ2-1, with D perhaps being TRBD1 or TRBD2 (6 bases each). The V gene's germline CDR1 is SGHVS and CDR2 FQNEAQ. The CDR3 runs 14 residues. V was clipped by 5 bases and J by 7 bases, with 15 bases between them. The CDR3, as DNA: TGTGCCAGCAGCCCCCCGGGGGCCAGGAATGAGCAGTTCTTC. Residues: CASSPPGARNEQFF. The entire variable domain, with the rest obtained from reference TRBV7-8 and TRBJ2-1, is as follows: GAGVSQSPRYKVAKRGQDVALRCDPISGHVSLFWYQQALGQGPEFLTYFQNEAQLDKSGLPSDRFFAERPEGSVSTLKIQRTQQEDSAVYLCASSPPGARNEQFFGPGTRLTVL.

To note about this clone: A far larger clone differs by one base, so this is likely a read error. Other DNA sequences of this sample code for an identical CDR3. This chain joins TRBV10-3 and TRBJ2-5; TRBD2 might be the D (6 bases). The CDR3 sequence is 14 residues long. CDR1 is ENHRY and CDR2 is SYGVKD in the germline V gene. For the CDR3, the DNA is TGCGCCATCCGGGATAGCGGTCGAAGGGAGACCCAGTACTTC. Encoded protein: CAIRDSGRRETQYF.

This chain connects TRBV6-1 to TRBJ1-5, with D maybe TRBD1 (6 bases). With 5 bases removed from V and 4 bases from J, the gap between germline ends came to 12 bases. The CDR3 consists of 14 residues. Germline V gives CDR1 MNHNS, CDR2 SASEGT. The CDR3 reads CASSLQGFNQPQHF. The CDR3 nucleotides read TGTGCCAGCAGTCTACAGGGATTTAATCAGCCCCAGCATTTT.

About this clone: Just one base apart from a much larger clone, this may be a read error. Other nucleotide sequences in the sample specify the same CDR3. The J gene is TRBJ2-7, the V gene TRBV19; 9 nucleotides align to TRBD2. Germline CDR1 and CDR2: LNHDA and SQIVND (reference sequence). The trim removed 4 bases at V and 3 bases at J, leaving 7 bases unmatched. This CDR3 is built from 15 residues. Here the CDR3 reads CASSRGLARNYEQYF. The CDR3 DNA is TGTGCCAGTAGTAGGGGACTAGCAAGAAACTACGAGCAGTACTTC.

The chain combines TRBV19 with TRBJ2-5, with TRBD2 as a possible D gene (7 bases). Germline loops: CDR1 LNHDA, CDR2 SQIVND (reference sequence). This CDR3 is 15 amino acids long. V lost 6 bases and J lost 5, with 19 bases in between. The CDR3: CASSRRTGGVETQYF. CDR3 coding DNA: TGTGCCAGTAGCCGGAGGACGGGGGGCGTCGAGACCCAGTACTTC.

The CDR3 here is CASSLILATTSYEQYF. The CDR3 nucleotides are TGTGCCAGCAGCTTAATACTAGCGACGACCTCCTACGAGCAGTACTTC. The J gene is TRBJ2-7, the V gene TRBV5-8; 7 positions agree with TRBD2. CDR1 is SGHTS and CDR2 is YDEGEE in the germline V gene. This CDR3 is 16 amino acids long. Losses at the gene ends were 2 bases for V and 0 bases for J; bases not matched to a gene: 8. Full variable domain (rest looked up from reference TRBV5-8 and TRBJ2-7): EAGVTQSPTHLIKTRGQQATLRCSPISGHTSVYWYQQALGLGLQFLLWYDEGEERNRGNFPPRFSGRQFPNYSSELNVNALELEDSALYLCASSLILATTSYEQYFGPGTRLTVT.